This is a list of T cell receptor beta chains from one sample in a study of glioma-infiltrating T cells. Using its own MiXCR run on the multiplex PCR reads, TCRdb lists one record per CDR3 protein. The repertoire holds under 150,000 distinct CDR3 sequences, around 42% seen once, with roughly 20% in the top ten. Input material: glioma tissue, nonneoplastic brain tissue, or PBMCs (not recorded which). Receptors were obtained from a human donor with low-grade glioma or glioblastoma, undergoing nonglioma brain surgery, or in good health (not recorded which). Each CDR3 is given with its conserved first and last residue. The D gene is left open where the match is weak. Clone size, where shown, is once, few, many, or a class for clones that have expanded.

D: -
J: TRBJ1-2
V: TRBV9
size: once
CDR3: CASRDADGYTF
DNA: TGTGCCAGCAGAGATGCGGATGGCTACACCTTC

D: -
J: TRBJ2-5
V: TRBV6-1
size: few
CDR3: CASRLYSSLAQYF
DNA: TGTGCCAGCAGGTTGTATTCCAGCCTAGCCCAGTACTTC

D: TRBD1
J: TRBJ1-1
V: TRBV6-1
size: few
CDR3: CASSWDRANTEAFF
DNA: TGTGCCAGCAGTTGGGACAGGGCCAATACTGAAGCTTTCTTT

D: TRBD1
J: TRBJ2-2
V: TRBV15
size: few
CDR3: CATRPRTGVAGELFF
DNA: TGTGCCACCAGACCTAGGACAGGGGTCGCCGGGGAGCTGTTTTTT

D: -
J: TRBJ1-1
V: TRBV4-2
size: few
CDR3: CASSWVSSTEAFF
DNA: TGTGCCAGCAGCTGGGTCTCTTCCACTGAAGCTTTCTTT

D: -
J: TRBJ2-3
V: TRBV10-3
size: -
CDR3: CAIMSADTQYF
DNA: TGTGCCATCATGAGCGCAGATACGCAGTATTTT

D: TRBD2
J: TRBJ2-3
V: TRBV10-2
size: many
CDR3: CASAYSGSTDTQYF
DNA: TGCGCCAGCGCTTATAGCGGGAGTACAGATACGCAGTATTTT

D: -
J: TRBJ2-7
V: TRBV6-6
size: -
CDR3: CASSYSGGNAYEQYF
DNA: TGTGCCAGCAGTTACTCGGGGGGTAACGCCTACGAGCAGTACTTC

D: -
J: TRBJ2-3
V: TRBV2
size: few
CDR3: CASSLAGAGPDTQYF
DNA: TGTGCCAGCAGTCTCGCGGGGGCTGGCCCAGATACGCAGTATTTT

D: -
J: TRBJ2-1
V: TRBV6-1
size: few
CDR3: CASNDSPSNEQFF
DNA: TGTGCCAGCAATGACAGTCCCTCCAATGAGCAGTTCTTC

D: TRBD1
J: TRBJ1-1
V: TRBV14
size: few
CDR3: CASSYGTGGTEAFF
DNA: TGTGCCAGCAGCTACGGGACAGGGGGCACTGAAGCTTTCTTT

D: -
J: TRBJ1-1
V: TRBV6-2/TRBV6-3
size: many
CDR3: CASSYSRQNEAFF
DNA: TGTGCCAGCAGTTACTCGAGGCAGAATGAAGCTTTCTTT

D: -
J: TRBJ2-1
V: TRBV11-2
size: -
CDR3: CASSFMVSYNEQFF
DNA: TGTGCCAGCAGCTTCATGGTGTCCTACAATGAGCAGTTCTTC

D: -
J: TRBJ2-1
V: TRBV6-1
size: -
CDR3: CASIDQRSSYNEQFF
DNA: TGTGCCAGCATCGACCAGAGGAGCTCCTACAATGAGCAGTTCTTC

D: -
J: TRBJ2-7
V: TRBV28
size: -
CDR3: CASSLLDSYEQYF
DNA: TGTGCCAGCAGTTTATTGGACTCCTACGAGCAGTACTTC

D: TRBD1
J: TRBJ1-1
V: TRBV6-1
size: few
CDR3: CASRTTGVTEAFF
DNA: TGTGCCAGCAGGACGACAGGGGTCACTGAAGCTTTCTTT

D: -
J: TRBJ1-3
V: TRBV12-3/TRBV12-4
size: -
CDR3: CASTTNPGNTIYF
DNA: TGTGCCAGCACCACGAATCCTGGAAACACCATATATTTT

D: TRBD1
J: TRBJ1-1
V: TRBV5-4
size: -
CDR3: CASSLPGQEAFF
DNA: TGTGCCAGCAGCTTGCCGGGACAGGAAGCTTTCTTT

D: -
J: TRBJ2-3
V: TRBV28
size: many
CDR3: CASSGASSDTQYF
DNA: TGTGCCAGCAGTGGTGCCAGCTCAGATACGCAGTATTTT

D: -
J: TRBJ1-2
V: TRBV29-1
size: -
CDR3: CSVGSRYYGYTF
DNA: TGCAGCGTTGGAAGCAGGTACTATGGCTACACCTTC

D: TRBD2
J: TRBJ2-1
V: TRBV10-3
size: few
CDR3: CAISEDSGSDEQFF
DNA: TGTGCCATCAGTGAAGATAGCGGGAGTGATGAGCAGTTCTTC

D: -
J: TRBJ1-1
V: TRBV28
size: -
CDR3: CASSPLQLRLNTEAFF
DNA: TGTGCCAGCAGTCCTCTACAGCTTAGACTGAACACTGAAGCTTTCTTT

D: -
J: TRBJ2-5
V: TRBV7-7
size: -
CDR3: CASSFGTMTQYF
DNA: TGTGCCAGCAGCTTTGGGACGATGACCCAGTACTTC

D: -
J: TRBJ1-3
V: TRBV20-1
size: few
CDR3: CSARGTGGPSGNTIYF
DNA: TGCAGTGCTAGGGGGACCGGGGGACCCTCTGGAAACACCATATATTTT

D: -
J: TRBJ1-6
V: TRBV6-6
size: few
CDR3: CASSYSTSPPNSPLHF
DNA: TGTGCCAGCAGTTACTCGACTTCACCGCCGAATTCACCCCTCCACTTT

D: -
J: TRBJ2-7
V: TRBV20-1
size: few
CDR3: CSAGPSWEQYF
DNA: TGCAGTGCTGGTCCGTCCTGGGAGCAGTACTTC

D: -
J: TRBJ2-7
V: TRBV20-1
size: -
CDR3: CSAREGSSYEQYF
DNA: TGCAGTGCTAGAGAAGGTAGCTCCTACGAGCAGTACTTC

D: -
J: TRBJ1-6
V: TRBV6-6
size: few
CDR3: CASSYSILFSPLHF
DNA: TGTGCCAGCAGTTACTCGATTCTGTTTTCACCCCTCCACTTT

D: -
J: TRBJ2-3
V: TRBV6-1
size: -
CDR3: CASSESRGSTDTQYF
DNA: TGTGCCAGCAGTGAGAGTCGGGGGTCCACAGATACGCAGTATTTT

D: -
J: TRBJ1-1
V: TRBV12-3/TRBV12-4
size: many
CDR3: CASSFGENTEAFF
DNA: TGTGCCAGCAGTTTTGGGGAGAACACTGAAGCTTTCTTT

D: -
J: TRBJ1-5
V: TRBV15
size: many
CDR3: CATSRGNTKSNQPQHF
DNA: TGTGCCACCAGCAGAGGGAACACGAAGAGCAATCAGCCCCAGCATTTT

D: -
J: TRBJ1-5
V: TRBV19
size: -
CDR3: CASTNRVYNQPQHF
DNA: TGTGCCAGTACCAACAGGGTATACAATCAACCCCAGCATTTT

D: TRBD1
J: TRBJ2-1
V: TRBV6-1
size: once
CDR3: CASRDRVWGETQFF
DNA: TGTGCCAGCAGGGACAGGGTATGGGGAGAGACCCAGTTCTTC

D: -
J: TRBJ2-5
V: TRBV24-1
size: few
CDR3: CATSDGILETQYF
DNA: TGTGCCACCAGTGATGGGATCCTGGAGACCCAGTACTTC

D: -
J: TRBJ2-7
V: TRBV20-1
size: -
CDR3: CSARFSASGQYF
DNA: TGCAGTGCTAGATTTAGTGCAAGCGGGCAGTACTTC

D: TRBD2
J: TRBJ2-1
V: TRBV20-1
size: many
CDR3: CSARDPGLAYNEQFF
DNA: TGCAGTGCTAGAGACCCGGGACTAGCATACAATGAGCAGTTCTTC

D: TRBD2
J: TRBJ2-3
V: TRBV7-2
size: -
CDR3: CASSLSGGTDTQYF
DNA: TGTGCCAGCAGCTTAAGCGGGGGCACAGATACGCAGTATTTT

D: TRBD2
J: TRBJ2-5
V: TRBV6-1
size: -
CDR3: CASSVLAGGPQETQYF
DNA: TGTGCCAGCAGTGTCCTGGCGGGAGGTCCCCAAGAGACCCAGTACTTC

D: -
J: TRBJ1-2
V: TRBV4-1
size: -
CDR3: CASSHLTRQASNYGYTF
DNA: TGCGCCAGCAGCCACCTTACCCGACAGGCTTCTAACTATGGCTACACCTTC

D: TRBD1
J: TRBJ1-5
V: TRBV28
size: -
CDR3: CASSSKDRGNQPQHF
DNA: TGTGCCAGCAGTTCAAAAGACAGGGGCAATCAGCCCCAGCATTTT

D: TRBD2
J: TRBJ2-1
V: TRBV6-2/TRBV6-3
size: -
CDR3: CASSYYNLLLAGDYDEQFF
DNA: TGTGCCAGCAGTTACTACAATCTCCTTCTAGCGGGAGACTACGATGAGCAGTTCTTC

D: -
J: TRBJ1-3
V: TRBV6-6
size: -
CDR3: CASSLTGNTIYF
DNA: TGTGCCAGCAGCCTTACGGGAAACACCATATATTTT

D: -
J: TRBJ2-1
V: TRBV12-3/TRBV12-4
size: -
CDR3: CASRPGAPAVYNEQFF
DNA: TGTGCCAGCAGACCTGGGGCCCCCGCTGTCTACAATGAGCAGTTCTTC

D: -
J: TRBJ2-2
V: TRBV7-9
size: -
CDR3: CASLGNRRNTGELFF
DNA: TGTGCCAGCTTAGGGAACAGAAGGAACACCGGGGAGCTGTTTTTT

D: TRBD2
J: TRBJ2-1
V: TRBV7-3
size: few
CDR3: CASSLGGSLDEQFF
DNA: TGTGCCAGCAGCTTAGGCGGGAGTCTGGATGAGCAGTTCTTC

D: TRBD2
J: TRBJ2-1
V: TRBV20-1
size: few
CDR3: CSAYSGRYNEQFF
DNA: TGCAGTGCTTATAGCGGGAGATACAATGAGCAGTTCTTC